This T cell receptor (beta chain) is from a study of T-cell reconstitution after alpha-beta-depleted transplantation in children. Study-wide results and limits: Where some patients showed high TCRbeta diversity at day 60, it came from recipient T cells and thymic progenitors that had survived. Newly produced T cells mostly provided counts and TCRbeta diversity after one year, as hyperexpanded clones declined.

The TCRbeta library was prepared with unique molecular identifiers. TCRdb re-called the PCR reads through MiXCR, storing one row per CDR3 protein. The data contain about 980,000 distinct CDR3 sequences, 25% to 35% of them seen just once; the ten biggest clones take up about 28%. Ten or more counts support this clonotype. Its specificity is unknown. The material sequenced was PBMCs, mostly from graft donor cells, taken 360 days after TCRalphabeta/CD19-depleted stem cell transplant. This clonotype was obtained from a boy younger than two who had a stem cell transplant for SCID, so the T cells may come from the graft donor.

The CDR3 DNA follows: TGTGCCAGCAGCCCAGCAGGGAGCAATCAGCCCCAGCATTTT. Translating gives CASSPAGSNQPQHF. The J gene is TRBJ1-5, the V gene TRBV3-1, with D maybe TRBD1 (5 bases). V lost 4 bases, J lost 1 base, and 8 bases lay in between. CDR1 and CDR2 (germline): LGHDT, YNNKEL (reference sequence). The CDR3 spans 14 residues.